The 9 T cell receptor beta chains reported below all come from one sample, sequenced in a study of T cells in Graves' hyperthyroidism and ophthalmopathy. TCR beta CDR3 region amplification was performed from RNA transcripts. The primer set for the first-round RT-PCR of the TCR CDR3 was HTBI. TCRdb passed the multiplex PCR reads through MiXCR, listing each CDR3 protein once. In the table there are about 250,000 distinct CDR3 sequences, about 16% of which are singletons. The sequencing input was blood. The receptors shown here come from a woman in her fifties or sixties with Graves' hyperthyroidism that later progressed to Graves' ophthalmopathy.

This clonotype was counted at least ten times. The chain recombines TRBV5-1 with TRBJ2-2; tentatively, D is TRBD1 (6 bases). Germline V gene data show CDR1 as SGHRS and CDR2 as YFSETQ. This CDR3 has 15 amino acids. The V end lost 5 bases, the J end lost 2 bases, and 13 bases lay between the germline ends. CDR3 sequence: CASRAQGLNTGELFF. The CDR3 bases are TGCGCCAGCAGAGCGCAGGGGTTAAACACCGGGGAGCTGTTTTTT.

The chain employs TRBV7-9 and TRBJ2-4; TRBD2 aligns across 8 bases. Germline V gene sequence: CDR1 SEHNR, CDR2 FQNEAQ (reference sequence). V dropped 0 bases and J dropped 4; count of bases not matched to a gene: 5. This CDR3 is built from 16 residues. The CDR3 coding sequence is TGTGCCAGCAGCTTAGCGATTCCTAGCGGGAAAAACATTCAGTACTTC. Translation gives CASSLAIPSGKNIQYF.

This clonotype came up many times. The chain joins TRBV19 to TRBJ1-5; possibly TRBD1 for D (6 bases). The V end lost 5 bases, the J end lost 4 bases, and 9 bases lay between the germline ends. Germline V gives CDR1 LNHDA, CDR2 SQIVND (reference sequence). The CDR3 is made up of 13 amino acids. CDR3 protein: CASSLTGNQPQHF. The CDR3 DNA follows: TGTGCCAGTAGTTTAACAGGGAATCAGCCCCAGCATTTT.

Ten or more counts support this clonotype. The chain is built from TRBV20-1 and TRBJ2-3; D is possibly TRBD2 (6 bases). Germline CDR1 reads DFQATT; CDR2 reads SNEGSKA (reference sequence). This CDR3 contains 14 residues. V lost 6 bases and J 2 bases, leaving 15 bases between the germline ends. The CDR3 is CSAQNGDFTDTQYF. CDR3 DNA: TGCAGTGCCCAGAACGGGGACTTCACAGATACGCAGTATTTT.

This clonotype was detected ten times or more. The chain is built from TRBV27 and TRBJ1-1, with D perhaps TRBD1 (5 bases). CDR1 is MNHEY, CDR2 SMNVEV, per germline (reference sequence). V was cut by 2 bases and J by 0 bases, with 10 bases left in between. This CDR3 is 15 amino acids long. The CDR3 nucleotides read TGTGCCAGCAGTTTACTGGCAGGGATGAACACTGAAGCTTTCTTT. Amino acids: CASSLLAGMNTEAFF.

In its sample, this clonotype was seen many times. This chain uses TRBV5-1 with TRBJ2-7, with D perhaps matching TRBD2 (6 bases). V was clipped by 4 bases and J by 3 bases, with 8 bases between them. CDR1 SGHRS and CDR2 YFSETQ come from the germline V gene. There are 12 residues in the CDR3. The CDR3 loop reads CASSAGLYEQYF. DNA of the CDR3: TGCGCCAGCAGCGCGGGACTCTACGAGCAGTACTTC.

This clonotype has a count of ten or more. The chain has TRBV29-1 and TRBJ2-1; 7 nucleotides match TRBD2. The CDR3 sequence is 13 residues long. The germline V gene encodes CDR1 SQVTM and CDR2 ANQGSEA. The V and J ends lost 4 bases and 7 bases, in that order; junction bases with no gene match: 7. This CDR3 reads CSVGGGEANEQFF. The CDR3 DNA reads TGCAGCGTTGGGGGGGGGGAGGCGAATGAGCAGTTCTTC.

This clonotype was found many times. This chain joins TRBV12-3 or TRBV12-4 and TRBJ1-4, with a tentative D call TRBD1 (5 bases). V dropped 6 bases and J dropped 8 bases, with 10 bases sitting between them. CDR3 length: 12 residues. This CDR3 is CASRGTGEKLFF. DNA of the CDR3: TGTGCCAGCAGAGGGACGGGGGAAAAACTGTTTTTT.

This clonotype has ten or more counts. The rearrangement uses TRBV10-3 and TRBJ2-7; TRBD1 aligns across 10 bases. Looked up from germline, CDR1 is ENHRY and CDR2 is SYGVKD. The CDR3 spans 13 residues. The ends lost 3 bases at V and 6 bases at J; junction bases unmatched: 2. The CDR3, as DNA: TGTGCCATCAGTGATGGGACAGGGGTCGAGCAGTACTTC. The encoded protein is CAISDGTGVEQYF.